This TCR beta chain stems from a study of CD8 T cells in ankylosing spondylitis. General study results and limits: As for the disease-linked clones, they showed a CD8+ phenotype and occurred at relatively low frequencies in peripheral blood. Earlier reports found some motif variants in synovial fluid and blood in reactive arthritis. Within ankylosing spondylitis blood, a TCR beta motif made up of several highly homologous variants appeared to be characteristic.

Each TCR beta library was made by quantitative 5'-RACE that incorporated molecular barcodes. MiXCR, run by TCRdb on the 5' RACE reads, gives a single entry per CDR3 protein. The sample carries about 510,000 distinct CDR3 sequences, less than 6% recorded once. In this sample, this clonotype turned up many times. Its antigen remains unidentified. This CDR3 comprises 13 residues. Looked up from germline, CDR1 is DFQATT and CDR2 is SNEGSKA (reference sequence). V was trimmed by 3 bases and J by 5 bases, leaving 13 bases between them. Material: blood, either unsorted or a sorted T cell fraction (not recorded which). The V call is TRBV20-1, the J call TRBJ1-2; D unclear. The source is a male donor with ankylosing spondylitis. The CDR3 loop reads CSASTGRSYGYTF. The CDR3, as DNA: TGCAGTGCTAGTACGGGTAGGAGTTATGGCTACACCTTC.